These 2 T cell receptor beta chains share one sample of origin, sequenced in a study of T cell repertoires in cytomegalovirus infection. No cognate antigen is known for these TCRs. In TCRdb, the reads were re-called with MiXCR into one record per CDR3 protein. The sample carries about 52,000 distinct CDR3 sequences, about 19% recorded once. The sample was CD8+ T cells from cultured PBMCs, taken from culture after CMV antigen stimulation. The receptor set was obtained from a human donor in good health (CMV status not recorded). Some clones in this sample may be carry-over from other donors' samples.

This clonotype has more than one count but fewer than ten. V gene TRBV6-2 or TRBV6-3 combines with J gene TRBJ2-5; 7 bases line up with TRBD2. CDR1 and CDR2 (germline): MNHEY, SVGEGT. V gave up 9 bases and J gave up 1 base; unmatched junction bases: 8. This CDR3 region has 14 residues. CDR3 protein: CASGWEGLQETQYF. For the CDR3, the DNA is TGTGCCAGTGGATGGGAGGGACTCCAAGAGACCCAGTACTTC.

Only a few counts were recorded for this clonotype. The chain employs TRBV7-9 and TRBJ2-7, with 8 positions matching TRBD1. J gave up 5 bases and V 4 bases, and 4 bases lay outside the gene matches. This CDR3 has 13 residues. Germline lookup yields CDR1 SEHNR and CDR2 FQNEAQ (reference sequence). CDR3 sequence: CASSSGQGHEQYF. In DNA form, the CDR3 reads TGTGCCAGCAGCTCCGGACAGGGCCACGAGCAGTACTTC.